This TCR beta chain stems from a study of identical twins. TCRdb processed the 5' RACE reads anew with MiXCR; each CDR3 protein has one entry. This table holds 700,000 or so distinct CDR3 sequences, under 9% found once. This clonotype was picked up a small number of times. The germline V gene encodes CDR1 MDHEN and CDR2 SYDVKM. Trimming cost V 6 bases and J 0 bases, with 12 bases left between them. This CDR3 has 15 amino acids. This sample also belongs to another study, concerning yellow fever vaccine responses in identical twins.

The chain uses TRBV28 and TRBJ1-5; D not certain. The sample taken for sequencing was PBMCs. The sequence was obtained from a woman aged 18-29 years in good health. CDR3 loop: CASSPLIDSNQPQHF. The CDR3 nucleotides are TGTGCCAGCAGCCCCCTTATCGATAGCAATCAGCCCCAGCATTTT.